The rows below give T cell receptor beta chains drawn from one sample of a study of blood T cell repertoires in COVID-19. The repertoire was sequenced with immunoSEQ multiplex PCR; TCRdb's copy has only in-frame clones and lacks some. The table records some 200,000 clones, 85% of them present only once. Sequencing used peripheral blood. Receptor source: a woman in her 70s with COVID-19, enrolled during active disease. The CDR3 runs from the conserved cysteine through the conserved F or W. Fields, in order: J gene, V gene, clone size, D gene, CDR3 protein, CDR3 DNA. A D gene is named only where the DNA matches it firmly. Clone size appears in some rows only: once, few, many, or a class for an expanded clone.

J gene: TRBJ1-3
V gene: TRBV4-3
clone size: -
D gene: -
CDR3 protein: CASSQVSWEAGNTIYF
CDR3 DNA: TGCGCCAGCAGCCAAGTATCGTGGGAGGCCGGAAACACCATATATTTT

J gene: TRBJ1-3
V gene: TRBV12-3/TRBV12-4
clone size: -
D gene: -
CDR3 protein: CATLSSGNTIYF
CDR3 DNA: TGTGCCACCTTGAGCTCTGGAAACACCATATATTTT

J gene: TRBJ2-1
V gene: TRBV5-6
clone size: -
D gene: -
CDR3 protein: CASSASQAGLANYNEQFF
CDR3 DNA: TGTGCCAGCAGCGCGTCCCAGGCGGGGCTAGCGAACTACAATGAGCAGTTCTTC

J gene: TRBJ1-3
V gene: TRBV19
clone size: -
D gene: -
CDR3 protein: CASSIGRAGGNTIYF
CDR3 DNA: TGTGCCAGTAGTATAGGGAGGGCCGGTGGAAACACCATATATTTT

J gene: TRBJ1-1
V gene: TRBV19
clone size: -
D gene: -
CDR3 protein: CASSISPGRGVKNTEAFF
CDR3 DNA: TGTGCCAGTAGTATATCCCCGGGGAGGGGGGTGAAAAACACTGAAGCTTTCTTT

J gene: TRBJ1-5
V gene: TRBV19
clone size: once
D gene: TRBD1
CDR3 protein: CASSTGQVSNQPQHF
CDR3 DNA: TGTGCCAGTAGTACGGGACAGGTTAGCAATCAGCCCCAGCATTTT

J gene: TRBJ1-1
V gene: TRBV3-1/TRBV3-2
clone size: -
D gene: TRBD1
CDR3 protein: CASSPMTGGTEAFF
CDR3 DNA: TGTGCCAGCAGCCCGATGACAGGGGGCACTGAAGCTTTCTTT

J gene: TRBJ2-2
V gene: TRBV10-2
clone size: -
D gene: TRBD2
CDR3 protein: CASSEWREITGELFF
CDR3 DNA: TGCGCCAGCAGTGAATGGCGGGAGATCACCGGGGAGCTGTTTTTT

J gene: TRBJ2-5
V gene: TRBV7-2
clone size: -
D gene: TRBD2
CDR3 protein: CASSRGLAGGTRETQYF
CDR3 DNA: TGTGCCAGCAGCAGAGGACTAGCGGGGGGAACTAGAGAGACCCAGTACTTC

J gene: TRBJ1-3
V gene: TRBV15
clone size: -
D gene: -
CDR3 protein: CATSNQGGSGNTIYF
CDR3 DNA: TGTGCCACCAGCAATCAGGGTGGCTCTGGAAACACCATATATTTT

J gene: TRBJ1-3
V gene: TRBV4-3
clone size: -
D gene: TRBD1
CDR3 protein: CASSPGGSGNTIYF
CDR3 DNA: TGCGCCAGCAGCCCAGGGGGTTCTGGAAACACCATATATTTT

J gene: TRBJ2-7
V gene: TRBV5-1
clone size: -
D gene: -
CDR3 protein: CASSLEGTPSYEQYF
CDR3 DNA: TGCGCCAGCAGCTTGGAAGGGACACCATCCTACGAGCAGTACTTC

J gene: TRBJ2-7
V gene: TRBV3-1/TRBV3-2
clone size: -
D gene: -
CDR3 protein: CASSQDSGYEQYF
CDR3 DNA: TGTGCCAGCAGCCAAGATTCCGGCTACGAGCAGTACTTC

J gene: TRBJ1-2
V gene: TRBV27
clone size: -
D gene: -
CDR3 protein: CASSFSGNYGYTF
CDR3 DNA: TGTGCCAGCAGTTTTTCGGGGAACTATGGCTACACCTTC

J gene: TRBJ2-7
V gene: TRBV7-6
clone size: -
D gene: -
CDR3 protein: CASSQISVSGVSYEQYF
CDR3 DNA: TGTGCCAGCAGCCAGATTTCGGTATCAGGGGTGTCCTACGAGCAGTACTTC

J gene: TRBJ1-3
V gene: TRBV19
clone size: -
D gene: -
CDR3 protein: CASSSQGPIRSGNTIYF
CDR3 DNA: TGTGCCAGTAGTTCCCAGGGCCCTATTAGATCTGGAAACACCATATATTTT

J gene: TRBJ2-1
V gene: TRBV4-1
clone size: -
D gene: TRBD2
CDR3 protein: CASSPRVAGVLSYNEQFF
CDR3 DNA: TGCGCCAGCAGCCCGCGGGTTGCGGGAGTCCTGTCCTACAATGAGCAGTTCTTC

J gene: TRBJ2-7
V gene: TRBV5-5
clone size: -
D gene: TRBD1
CDR3 protein: CASSSGTGEYEQYF
CDR3 DNA: TGTGCCAGCAGCTCCGGGACAGGGGAGTACGAGCAGTACTTC

J gene: TRBJ2-7
V gene: TRBV7-9
clone size: -
D gene: -
CDR3 protein: CASSLTGTWDEQYF
CDR3 DNA: TGTGCCAGCAGCTTAACCGGGACTTGGGACGAGCAGTACTTC

J gene: TRBJ2-2
V gene: TRBV11-3
clone size: -
D gene: -
CDR3 protein: CASSLVAGELFF
CDR3 DNA: TGTGCCAGCAGCTTAGTCGCCGGGGAGCTGTTTTTT

J gene: TRBJ1-4
V gene: TRBV7-8
clone size: -
D gene: -
CDR3 protein: CASSPIGTPNEKLFF
CDR3 DNA: TGTGCCAGCAGCCCGATCGGGACACCAAATGAAAAACTGTTTTTT

J gene: TRBJ1-2
V gene: TRBV6-6
clone size: -
D gene: TRBD1
CDR3 protein: CASSFGTGGDGYTF
CDR3 DNA: TGTGCCAGCAGTTTCGGGACAGGGGGCGATGGCTACACCTTC

J gene: TRBJ2-7
V gene: TRBV7-2
clone size: -
D gene: -
CDR3 protein: CASSPGRGPAYEQYF
CDR3 DNA: TGTGCCAGCAGCCCCGGACGGGGTCCTGCCTACGAGCAGTACTTC

J gene: TRBJ1-6
V gene: TRBV19
clone size: -
D gene: -
CDR3 protein: CASSPPGGWGNSPLHF
CDR3 DNA: TGTGCCAGTAGTCCCCCCGGGGGGTGGGGTAATTCACCCCTCCACTTT

J gene: TRBJ1-1
V gene: TRBV18
clone size: -
D gene: -
CDR3 protein: CASSPARAEAFF
CDR3 DNA: TGTGCCAGCTCACCGGCTCGGGCTGAAGCTTTCTTT

J gene: TRBJ1-2
V gene: TRBV4-3
clone size: -
D gene: TRBD1
CDR3 protein: CASSQGRGAANYGYTF
CDR3 DNA: TGCGCCAGCAGCCAAGGCAGGGGGGCAGCTAACTATGGCTACACCTTC

J gene: TRBJ1-4
V gene: TRBV18
clone size: -
D gene: -
CDR3 protein: CASSPLGAATNEKLFF
CDR3 DNA: TGTGCCAGCTCCCCCTTAGGGGCTGCAACTAATGAAAAACTGTTTTTT

J gene: TRBJ2-1
V gene: TRBV19
clone size: -
D gene: -
CDR3 protein: CASSISSGTYNEQFF
CDR3 DNA: TGTGCCAGTAGTATATCGTCAGGGACATACAATGAGCAGTTCTTC

J gene: TRBJ2-3
V gene: TRBV11-3
clone size: once
D gene: TRBD1
CDR3 protein: CATGQGLSDTQYF
CDR3 DNA: TGTGCCACCGGACAGGGTTTGTCCGATACGCAGTATTTT

J gene: TRBJ2-1
V gene: TRBV5-4
clone size: -
D gene: -
CDR3 protein: CASSLSSSSYNEQFF
CDR3 DNA: TGTGCCAGCAGCTTGTCGTCCAGCTCCTACAATGAGCAGTTCTTC

J gene: TRBJ1-4
V gene: TRBV6-5
clone size: -
D gene: -
CDR3 protein: CASVLGSTNEKLFF
CDR3 DNA: TGTGCCAGCGTCCTAGGCTCAACTAATGAAAAACTGTTTTTT

J gene: TRBJ1-2
V gene: TRBV30
clone size: -
D gene: -
CDR3 protein: CAWGRVTSGGYTF
CDR3 DNA: TGTGCCTGGGGCAGGGTCACGTCGGGTGGCTACACCTTC

J gene: TRBJ1-1
V gene: TRBV7-8
clone size: -
D gene: -
CDR3 protein: CASSLRQGGYSEAFF
CDR3 DNA: TGTGCCAGCAGCTTAAGGCAGGGTGGATACAGTGAAGCTTTCTTT